One and the same sample provided the 15 T cell receptor beta chains below, sequenced in a study of regulatory T cells in long-lasting Graves disease. Relying on iRepertoire HTBI primers and Arm-PCR of CDR3 regions, the team built TCR beta libraries. One entry per CDR3 protein, called by TCRdb with MiXCR from the multiplex PCR reads. Among over 200,000 distinct CDR3 sequences listed, around 17% were seen once. As to time point: newly diagnosed GD, antithyroid drugs for less than 3 months. From RNA extracted from PBMCs, the TCR library was made. The specimen comprised peripheral blood mononuclear cells (PBMCs), sampled at new diagnosis, from a patient treated with antithyroid drugs. Receptor source: a female donor with Graves disease.

In the case of this clonotype: One junction end does not reproduce the germline sequence, and a read error may be involved. The CDR3: CASSRGRTYSYTF. Written as DNA, the CDR3 is TGTGCCAGCAGCAGGGGACGGACCTATAGCTACACCTTC. The chain couples TRBV9 to TRBJ1-2; D might be TRBD1 (5 bases). The CDR3 is 13 amino acids. CDR1 and CDR2 from the germline V gene are SGDLS and YYNGEE. The full variable domain, rest sourced from reference TRBV9 and TRBJ1-2, is DSGVTQTPKHLITATGQRVTLRCSPRSGDLSVYWYQQSLDQGLQFLIQYYNGEERAKGNILERFSAQQFPDLHSELNLSSLELGDSALYFCASSRGRTYSYTFGSGTRLTVV.

On this clonotype: A far larger clone is a single base away, which makes a read error likely. The genes are TRBV11-2 and TRBJ2-1; TRBD1 is a possible D gene (8 bases). There are 20 residues in the CDR3. From germline, CDR1 is SGHAT and CDR2 FQNNGV. Trimming shortened V by 5 bases and J by 10 bases, and 36 bases separated the two germline ends. The CDR3 here is CASSHFRGTGGSRALYEQFF. In DNA form, the CDR3 reads TGTGCCAGCAGCCACTTTCGGGGGACAGGCGGGAGTAGAGCCCTTTACGAGCAGTTCTTC.

The CDR3 DNA sequence: TGTGCCACCTATAGCGGGGGCGACTCCTACAATGAGCAGTTCTTC. Protein: CATYSGGDSYNEQFF. The chain recombines TRBV10-3 with TRBJ2-1; 9 positions agree with TRBD2. The CDR3 is 15 amino acids. Germline-derived CDR1 and CDR2 are ENHRY and SYGVKD. V gave up 10 bases and J gave up 0 bases; unmatched junction bases: 7.

There are many counts of this clonotype. The chain carries TRBV12-3 or TRBV12-4 and TRBJ1-3; D unclear. Trimming removed 6 bases from V and 4 bases from J, with 13 bases in between. The CDR3 covers 14 residues. The CDR3 DNA sequence: TGTGCCAGCAGCCCACCCCCGGTCGGAAACACCATATATTTT. It encodes CASSPPPVGNTIYF.

This clonotype was detected many times. The chain joins TRBV7-8 to TRBJ2-7, with TRBD2 as a possible D gene (6 bases). Germline V gives CDR1 SGHVS, CDR2 FQNEAQ. The ends were cut back, 5 bases at V and 4 bases at J, with 15 bases in the middle. The CDR3 has 14 amino acids. The CDR3 nucleotides are TGTGCCAGCAGCACTGGGACTGCGGATTACGAGCAGTACTTC. Its protein is CASSTGTADYEQYF.

This clonotype occurred many times. The chain combines TRBV24-1 with TRBJ2-6, with 7 nucleotides matching TRBD1. V lost 5 bases and J lost 2; bases outside the gene matches: 8. Germline assignment: CDR1 KGHDR and CDR2 SFDVKD. The CDR3 totals 17 residues. The chain's CDR3 is CATSGATGTAGANVLTF. CDR3 bases: TGTGCCACCAGTGGGGCGACAGGGACGGCTGGGGCCAACGTCCTGACTTTC.

This clonotype was recorded at least ten times. V is TRBV6-1 and J is TRBJ2-5; 8 bases are shared with TRBD1. The CDR3 is 14 residues long. Per the germline V gene, CDR1 is MNHNS and CDR2 is SASEGT. J was trimmed by 5 bases and V by 5 bases; bases with no gene match: 7. The chain's CDR3 is CASSSGQGDETQYF. DNA of the CDR3: TGTGCCAGCAGTAGCGGACAGGGTGATGAGACCCAGTACTTC.

The chain couples TRBV27 to TRBJ2-5; maybe TRBD2 (6 bases). CDR3 length: 14 amino acids. CDR1 MNHEY and CDR2 SMNVEV come from the germline V gene (reference sequence). Trimming left V 7 bases short and J 5 bases short, with 17 bases between. The CDR3 sequence: CASNFWGGKETQYF. Here the CDR3 DNA reads TGTGCCAGCAATTTCTGGGGCGGGAAGGAGACCCAGTACTTC.

This clonotype was seen many times. V usage is TRBV12-3 or TRBV12-4 and J usage is TRBJ2-2, with D perhaps TRBD1 (5 bases). Trimming stripped 3 bases from V and 4 bases from J, with 9 bases between. The CDR3 contains 14 residues. CDR3 loop: CASSFNRFTGELFF. CDR3 nucleotide sequence: TGTGCCAGCAGTTTCAACAGGTTCACCGGGGAGCTGTTTTTT.

This clonotype was counted at least ten times. This rearrangement joins TRBV28 to TRBJ1-1; D call uncertain. Germline V CDR1 and CDR2: MDHEN, SYDVKM. The V gene lost 8 bases and the J gene lost 1 base, with 5 bases spanning the gap. The CDR3 length is 11 residues. The CDR3 nucleotides read TGTGCCAGCGAAGAGAACACTGAAGCTTTCTTT. Protein product: CASEENTEAFF.

This clonotype appeared a few times. The chain is built from TRBV6-5 and TRBJ1-1; TRBD1 might be the D (5 bases). V was pared by 2 bases and J by 5 bases, with 12 bases between. CDR3 size: 14 residues. Germline V gene data show CDR1 as MNHEY and CDR2 as SVGAGI. CDR3 region: CASSYPTGTTEAFF. Written as DNA, the CDR3 is TGTGCCAGCAGTTACCCCACAGGAACTACTGAAGCTTTCTTT.

This clonotype was counted at least ten times. The rearrangement joins TRBV18 to TRBJ1-2; D ambiguous. The CDR3 runs 13 residues. Germline lookup yields CDR1 KGHSH and CDR2 LQKENI. The ends were cut back, 4 bases at V and 12 bases at J, with 18 bases in the middle. The CDR3 sequence is CASSRSQAEGDTF. The CDR3 DNA sequence: TGTGCCAGCTCACGATCCCAGGCCGAGGGAGACACCTTC.

At least ten counts were recorded for this clonotype. The V gene is TRBV10-3, the J gene TRBJ2-5, with D possibly being TRBD1 (7 bases). V was trimmed by 1 base and J by 4 bases, leaving 13 bases between them. Looked up from germline, CDR1 is ENHRY and CDR2 is SYGVKD. The CDR3 spans 15 residues. CDR3 sequence reads: CAISELQGGSETQYF. Written as DNA, the CDR3 is TGTGCCATCAGTGAGTTGCAGGGGGGTTCAGAGACCCAGTACTTC.

This clonotype appeared a few times. The chain combines TRBV24-1 with TRBJ1-4; 8 nucleotides align to TRBD1. Per germline, CDR1 KGHDR and CDR2 SFDVKD. The CDR3 has 16 residues. The V gene end was trimmed by 1 base and the J gene end by 8 bases; junction bases not matched to a gene: 8. This CDR3 is CATSDFVVGQGEKLFF. The CDR3 DNA is TGTGCCACCAGTGATTTTGTGGTCGGACAGGGCGAAAAACTGTTTTTT.

There are many counts of this clonotype. The rearrangement joins TRBV29-1 to TRBJ2-7; D possibly corresponds to TRBD2 (6 bases). CDR1 and CDR2 from the germline V gene are SQVTM and ANQGSEA. The CDR3 consists of 14 residues. The V and J ends lost 1 base and 2 bases respectively, with 12 bases between them. CDR3 sequence reads: CSVEGGALPYEQYF. As DNA, the CDR3 is TGCAGCGTTGAAGGCGGGGCGCTTCCCTACGAGCAGTACTTC.